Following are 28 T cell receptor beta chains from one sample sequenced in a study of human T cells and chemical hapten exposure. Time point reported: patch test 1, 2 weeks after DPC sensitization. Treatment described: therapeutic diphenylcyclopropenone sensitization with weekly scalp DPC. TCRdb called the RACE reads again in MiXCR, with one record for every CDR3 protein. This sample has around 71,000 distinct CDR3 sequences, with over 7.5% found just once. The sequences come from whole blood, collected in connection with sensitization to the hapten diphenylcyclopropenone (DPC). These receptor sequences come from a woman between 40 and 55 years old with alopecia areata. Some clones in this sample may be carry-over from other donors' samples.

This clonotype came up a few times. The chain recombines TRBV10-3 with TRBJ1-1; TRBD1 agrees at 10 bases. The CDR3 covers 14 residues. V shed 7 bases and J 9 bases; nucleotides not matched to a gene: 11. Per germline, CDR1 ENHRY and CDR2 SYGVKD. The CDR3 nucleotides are TGTGCCATCACCCAGACAGGGGGCGTGAGTAAAGCTTTCTTT. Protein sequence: CAITQTGGVSKAFF.

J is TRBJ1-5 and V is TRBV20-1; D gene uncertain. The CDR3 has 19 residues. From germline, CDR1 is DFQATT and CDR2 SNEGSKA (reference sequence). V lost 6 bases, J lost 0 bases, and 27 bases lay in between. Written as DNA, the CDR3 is TGCAGTGCATTCAAGGAGTCGGGTAGGATCGTGAATAGCAATCAGCCCCAGCATTTT. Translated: CSAFKESGRIVNSNQPQHF.

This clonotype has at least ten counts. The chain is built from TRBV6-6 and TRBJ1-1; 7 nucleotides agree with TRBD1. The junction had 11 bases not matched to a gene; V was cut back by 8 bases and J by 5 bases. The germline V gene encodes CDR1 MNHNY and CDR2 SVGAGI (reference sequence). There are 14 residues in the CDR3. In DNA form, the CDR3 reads TGTGCCAGCGTCCGAGGGGGCCCGGGGACTGAAGCTTTCTTT. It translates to CASVRGGPGTEAFF.

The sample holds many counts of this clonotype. CDR3 sequence reads: CASSLAAGYTYEQYF. The CDR3 DNA sequence: TGTGCCAGCAGCTTAGCCGCGGGGTATACCTACGAGCAGTACTTC. The chain recombines TRBV11-2 with TRBJ2-7; tentatively, D is TRBD2 (6 bases). Trimming pared 1 base from V and 2 bases from J, leaving 12 bases between. The CDR3 runs to 15 residues. Germline V gene sequence: CDR1 SGHAT, CDR2 FQNNGV.

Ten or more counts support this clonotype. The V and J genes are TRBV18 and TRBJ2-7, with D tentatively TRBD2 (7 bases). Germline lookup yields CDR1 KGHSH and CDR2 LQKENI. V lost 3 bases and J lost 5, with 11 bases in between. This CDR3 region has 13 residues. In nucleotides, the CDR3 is TGTGCCAGCTCACCGGGCGGGGGCGACGAGCAGTACTTC. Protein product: CASSPGGGDEQYF.

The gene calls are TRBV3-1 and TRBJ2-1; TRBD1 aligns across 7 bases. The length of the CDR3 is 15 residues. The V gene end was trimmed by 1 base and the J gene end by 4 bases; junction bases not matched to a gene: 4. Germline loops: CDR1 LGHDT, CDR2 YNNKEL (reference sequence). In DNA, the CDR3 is TGTGCCAGCAGCCAAGCTCCGGGACAGTACAATGAGCAGTTCTTC. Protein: CASSQAPGQYNEQFF.

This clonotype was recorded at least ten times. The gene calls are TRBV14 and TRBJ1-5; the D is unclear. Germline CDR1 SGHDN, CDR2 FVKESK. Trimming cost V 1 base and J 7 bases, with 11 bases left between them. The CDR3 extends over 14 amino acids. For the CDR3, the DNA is TGTGCCAGCAGCCAAGGAAATTCGGGGCAGCCCCAGCATTTT. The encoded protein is CASSQGNSGQPQHF. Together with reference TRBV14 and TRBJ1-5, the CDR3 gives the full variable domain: EAGVTQFPSHSVIEKGQTVTLRCDPISGHDNLYWYRRVMGKEIKFLLHFVKESKQDESGMPNNRFLAERTGGTYSTLKVQPAELEDSGVYFCASSQGNSGQPQHFGDGTRLSIL.

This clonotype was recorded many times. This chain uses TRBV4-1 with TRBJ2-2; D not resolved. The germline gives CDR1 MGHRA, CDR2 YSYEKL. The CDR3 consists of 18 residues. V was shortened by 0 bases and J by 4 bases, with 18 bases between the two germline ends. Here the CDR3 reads CASSQDRSGSRLTGELFF. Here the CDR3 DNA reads TGCGCCAGCAGCCAAGATAGGTCTGGATCGAGACTCACCGGGGAGCTGTTTTTT.

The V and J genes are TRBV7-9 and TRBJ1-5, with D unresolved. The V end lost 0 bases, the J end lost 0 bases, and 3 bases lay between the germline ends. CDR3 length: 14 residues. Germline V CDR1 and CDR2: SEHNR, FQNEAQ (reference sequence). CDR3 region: CASSLAISNQPQHF. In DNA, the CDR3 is TGTGCCAGCAGCTTAGCGATTAGCAATCAGCCCCAGCATTTT.

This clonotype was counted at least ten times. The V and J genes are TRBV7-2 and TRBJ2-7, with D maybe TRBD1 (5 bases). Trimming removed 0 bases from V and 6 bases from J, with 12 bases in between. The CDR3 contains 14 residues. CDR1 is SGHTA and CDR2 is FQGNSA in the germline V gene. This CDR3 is CASSLAGPPGEQYF. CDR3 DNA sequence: TGTGCCAGCAGCTTAGCGGGGCCCCCTGGCGAGCAGTACTTC.

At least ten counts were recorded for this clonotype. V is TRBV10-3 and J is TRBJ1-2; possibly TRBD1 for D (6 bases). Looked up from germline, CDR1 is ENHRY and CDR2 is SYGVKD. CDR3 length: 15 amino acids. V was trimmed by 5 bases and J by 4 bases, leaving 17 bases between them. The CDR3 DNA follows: TGTGCCATCAGTCCCCTACAGGGAACTAGCTATGGCTACACCTTC. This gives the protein CAISPLQGTSYGYTF.

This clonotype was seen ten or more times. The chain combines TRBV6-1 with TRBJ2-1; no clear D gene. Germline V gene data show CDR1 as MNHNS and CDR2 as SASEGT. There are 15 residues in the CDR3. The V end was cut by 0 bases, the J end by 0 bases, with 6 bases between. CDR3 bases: TGTGCCAGCAGTGAAGCGCTCTACTCCTACAATGAGCAGTTCTTC. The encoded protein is CASSEALYSYNEQFF.

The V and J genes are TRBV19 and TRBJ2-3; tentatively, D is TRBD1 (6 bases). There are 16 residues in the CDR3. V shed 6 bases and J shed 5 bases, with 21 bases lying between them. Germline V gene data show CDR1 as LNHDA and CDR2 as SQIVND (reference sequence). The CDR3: CASSPLRDIWEDTQYF. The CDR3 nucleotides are TGTGCCAGTAGCCCCCTCCGGGACATATGGGAAGATACGCAGTATTTT.

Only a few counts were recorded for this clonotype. The CDR3 protein is CSGWGQLNTEAFF. CDR3 sequence (DNA): TGCAGCGGGTGGGGACAGCTGAACACTGAAGCTTTCTTT. The gene calls are TRBV29-1 and TRBJ1-1; 7 bases are a match to TRBD1. The CDR3 extends over 13 amino acids. With 7 bases clipped from V and 0 bases from J, the junction kept 5 bases outside the gene matches. Germline-derived CDR1 and CDR2 are SQVTM and ANQGSEA.

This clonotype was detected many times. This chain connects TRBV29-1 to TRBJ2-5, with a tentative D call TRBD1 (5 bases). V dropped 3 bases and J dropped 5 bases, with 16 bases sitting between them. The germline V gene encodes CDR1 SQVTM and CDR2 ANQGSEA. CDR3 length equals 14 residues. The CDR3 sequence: CSVEASGIGETQYF. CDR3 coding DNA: TGCAGCGTTGAGGCGTCAGGGATAGGCGAGACCCAGTACTTC.

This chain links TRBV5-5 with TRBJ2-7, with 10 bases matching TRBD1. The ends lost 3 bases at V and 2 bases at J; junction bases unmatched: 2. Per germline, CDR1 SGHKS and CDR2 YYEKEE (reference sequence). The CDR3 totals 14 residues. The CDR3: CASSSGTGAYEQYF. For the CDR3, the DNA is TGTGCCAGCAGCTCCGGGACAGGGGCCTACGAGCAGTACTTC. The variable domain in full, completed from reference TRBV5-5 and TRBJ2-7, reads DAGVTQSPTHLIKTRGQQVTLRCSPISGHKSVSWYQQVLGQGPQFIFQYYEKEERGRGNFPDRFSARQFPNYSSELNVNALLLGDSALYLCASSSGTGAYEQYFGPGTRLTVT.

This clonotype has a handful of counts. Written as DNA, the CDR3 is TGTGCAAGTCGCTTAGAGCTTACAGGGAACACTGAAGCTTTCTTT. As protein: CASRLELTGNTEAFF. The chain combines TRBV12-2 with TRBJ1-1; no DNA check was done on the table's D call, TRBD1. TRBV12-2 represents a pseudogene. This CDR3 region has 15 residues.

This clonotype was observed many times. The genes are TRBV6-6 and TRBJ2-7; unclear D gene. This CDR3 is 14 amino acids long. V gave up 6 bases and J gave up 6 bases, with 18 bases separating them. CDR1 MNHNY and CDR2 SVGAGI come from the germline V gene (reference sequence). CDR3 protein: CASSPPGDGGEQYF. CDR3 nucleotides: TGTGCCAGCAGCCCCCCTGGGGATGGTGGCGAGCAGTACTTC.

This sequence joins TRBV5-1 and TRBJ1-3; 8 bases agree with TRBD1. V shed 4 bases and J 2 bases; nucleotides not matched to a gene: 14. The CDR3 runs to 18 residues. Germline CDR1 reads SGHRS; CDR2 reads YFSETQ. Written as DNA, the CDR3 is TGCGCCAGCAGCCGGGGTCTATGGACAGGGAACACTGGAAACACCATATATTTT. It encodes CASSRGLWTGNTGNTIYF.

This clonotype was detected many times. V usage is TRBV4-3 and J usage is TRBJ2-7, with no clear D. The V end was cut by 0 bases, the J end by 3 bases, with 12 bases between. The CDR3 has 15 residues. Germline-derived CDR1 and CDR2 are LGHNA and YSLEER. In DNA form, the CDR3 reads TGCGCCAGCAGCCAAGATTGGGCCGTTTTCTACGAGCAGTACTTC. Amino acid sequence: CASSQDWAVFYEQYF.

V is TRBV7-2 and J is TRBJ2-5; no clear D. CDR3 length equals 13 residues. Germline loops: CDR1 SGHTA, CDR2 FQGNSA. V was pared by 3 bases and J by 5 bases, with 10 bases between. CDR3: CASSLLMFETQYF. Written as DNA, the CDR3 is TGTGCCAGCAGCTTGTTAATGTTCGAGACCCAGTACTTC.

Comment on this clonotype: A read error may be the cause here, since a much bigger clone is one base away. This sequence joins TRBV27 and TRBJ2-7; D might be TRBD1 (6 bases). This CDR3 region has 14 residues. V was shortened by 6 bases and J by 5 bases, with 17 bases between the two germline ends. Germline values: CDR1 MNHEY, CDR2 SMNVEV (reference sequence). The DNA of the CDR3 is TGTGCCAGCAGCCATAGGGGACACCTCCACGAGCAGTACTTC. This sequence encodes CASSHRGHLHEQYF.

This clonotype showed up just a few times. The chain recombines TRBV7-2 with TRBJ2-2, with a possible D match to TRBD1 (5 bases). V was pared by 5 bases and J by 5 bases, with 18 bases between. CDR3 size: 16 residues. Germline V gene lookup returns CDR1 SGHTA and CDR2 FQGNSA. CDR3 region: CASSRPQGIGTGELFF. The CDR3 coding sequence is TGTGCCAGCAGCCGCCCCCAGGGAATCGGGACCGGGGAGCTGTTTTTT.

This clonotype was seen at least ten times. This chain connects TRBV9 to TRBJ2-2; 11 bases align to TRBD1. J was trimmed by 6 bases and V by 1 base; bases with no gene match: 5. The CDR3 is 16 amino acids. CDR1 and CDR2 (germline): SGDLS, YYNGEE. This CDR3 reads CASSVPGTGGAGELFF. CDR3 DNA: TGTGCCAGCAGCGTACCAGGGACAGGGGGTGCCGGGGAGCTGTTTTTT.

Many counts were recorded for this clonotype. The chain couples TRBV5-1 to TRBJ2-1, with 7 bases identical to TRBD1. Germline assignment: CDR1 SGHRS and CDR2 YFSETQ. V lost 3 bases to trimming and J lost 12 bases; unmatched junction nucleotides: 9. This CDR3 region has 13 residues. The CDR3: CASSWDTGAVQFF. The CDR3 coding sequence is TGCGCCAGCAGCTGGGACACAGGGGCCGTGCAGTTCTTC. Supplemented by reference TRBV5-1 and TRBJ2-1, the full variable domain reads KAGVTQTPRYLIKTRGQQVTLSCSPISGHRSVSWYQQTPGQGLQFLFEYFSETQRNKGNFPGRFSGRQFSNSRSEMNVSTLELGDSALYLCASSWDTGAVQFFGPGTRLTVL.

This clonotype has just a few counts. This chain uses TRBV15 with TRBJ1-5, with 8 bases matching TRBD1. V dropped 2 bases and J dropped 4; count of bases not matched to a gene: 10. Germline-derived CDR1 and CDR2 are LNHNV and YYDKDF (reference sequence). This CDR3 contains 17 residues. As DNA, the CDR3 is TGTGCCACCAGCAGAAGGCTAGGAACAGGGGGAAATCAGCCCCAGCATTTT. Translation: CATSRRLGTGGNQPQHF.

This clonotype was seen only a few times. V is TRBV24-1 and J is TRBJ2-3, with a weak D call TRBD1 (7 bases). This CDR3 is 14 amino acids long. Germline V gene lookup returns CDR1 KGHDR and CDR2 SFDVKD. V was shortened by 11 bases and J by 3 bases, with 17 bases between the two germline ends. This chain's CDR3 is CAIQSTGRTDTQYF. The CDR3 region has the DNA TGTGCCATCCAATCGACAGGGAGGACAGATACGCAGTATTTT.

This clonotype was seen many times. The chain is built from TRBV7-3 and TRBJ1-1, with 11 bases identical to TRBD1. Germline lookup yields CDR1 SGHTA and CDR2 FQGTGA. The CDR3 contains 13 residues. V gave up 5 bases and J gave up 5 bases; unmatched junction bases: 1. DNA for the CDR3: TGTGCCAGCAGCCGGGACAGGGGGACTGAAGCTTTCTTT. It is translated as CASSRDRGTEAFF.